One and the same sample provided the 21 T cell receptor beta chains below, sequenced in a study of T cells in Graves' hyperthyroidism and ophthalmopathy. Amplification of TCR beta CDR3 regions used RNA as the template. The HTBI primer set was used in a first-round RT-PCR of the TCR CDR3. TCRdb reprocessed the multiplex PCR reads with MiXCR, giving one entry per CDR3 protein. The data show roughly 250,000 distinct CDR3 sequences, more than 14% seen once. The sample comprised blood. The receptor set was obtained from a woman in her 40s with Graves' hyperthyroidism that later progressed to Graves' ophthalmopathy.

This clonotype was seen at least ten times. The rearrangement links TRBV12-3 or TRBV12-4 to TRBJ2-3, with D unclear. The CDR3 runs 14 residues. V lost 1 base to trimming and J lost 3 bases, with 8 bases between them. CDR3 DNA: TGTGCCAGCAGTTTAGTCCAGGAAACAGATACGCAGTATTTT. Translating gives CASSLVQETDTQYF.

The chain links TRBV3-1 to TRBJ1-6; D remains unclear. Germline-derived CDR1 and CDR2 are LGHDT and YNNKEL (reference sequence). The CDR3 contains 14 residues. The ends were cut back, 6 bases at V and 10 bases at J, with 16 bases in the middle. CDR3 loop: CASSTTDIWSPLHF. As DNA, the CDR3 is TGTGCCAGCAGTACTACTGATATTTGGTCACCCCTCCACTTT.

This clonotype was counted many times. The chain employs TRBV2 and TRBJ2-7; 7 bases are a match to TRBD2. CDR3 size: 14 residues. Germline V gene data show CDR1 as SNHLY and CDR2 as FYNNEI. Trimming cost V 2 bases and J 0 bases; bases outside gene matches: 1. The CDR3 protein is CASSELADSYEQYF. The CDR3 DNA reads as TGTGCCAGCAGTGAACTAGCGGACTCCTACGAGCAGTACTTC.

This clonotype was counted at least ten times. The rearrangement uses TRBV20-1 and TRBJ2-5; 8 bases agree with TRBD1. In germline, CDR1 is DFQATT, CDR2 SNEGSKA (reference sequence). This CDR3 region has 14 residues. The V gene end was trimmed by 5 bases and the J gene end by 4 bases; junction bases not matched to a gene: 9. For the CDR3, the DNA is TGCAGTGCTGGACAGGGCAAGTTTATAGAGACCCAGTACTTC. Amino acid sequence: CSAGQGKFIETQYF.

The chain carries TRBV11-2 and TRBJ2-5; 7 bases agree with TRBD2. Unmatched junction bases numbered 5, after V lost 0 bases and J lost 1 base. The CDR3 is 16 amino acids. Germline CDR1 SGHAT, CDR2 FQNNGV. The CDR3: CASSLDPGLGQETQYF. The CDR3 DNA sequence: TGTGCCAGCAGCTTAGATCCCGGACTAGGCCAAGAGACCCAGTACTTC.

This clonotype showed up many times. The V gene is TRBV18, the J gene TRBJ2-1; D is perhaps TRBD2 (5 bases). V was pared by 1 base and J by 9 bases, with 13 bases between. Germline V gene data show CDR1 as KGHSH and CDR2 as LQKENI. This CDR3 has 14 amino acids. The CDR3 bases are TGTGCCAGCTCACCACTAGCGAGTCGGGGTGAGCAGTTCTTC. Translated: CASSPLASRGEQFF.

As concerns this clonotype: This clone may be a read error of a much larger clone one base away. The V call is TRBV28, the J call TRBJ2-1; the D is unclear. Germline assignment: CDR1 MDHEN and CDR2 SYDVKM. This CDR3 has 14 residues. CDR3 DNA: TGTGCCAGCACTCAGTGGCCCTTCTACAATGAGCAGCTCTTC. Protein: CASTQWPFYNEQLF.

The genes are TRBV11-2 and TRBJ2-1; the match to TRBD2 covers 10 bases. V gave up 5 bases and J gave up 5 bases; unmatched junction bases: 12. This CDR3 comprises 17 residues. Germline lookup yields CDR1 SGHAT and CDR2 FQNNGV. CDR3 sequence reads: CASSVRMGSGRNNEQFF. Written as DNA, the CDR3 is TGTGCCAGCAGCGTTCGGATGGGTAGCGGGAGGAACAATGAGCAGTTCTTC.

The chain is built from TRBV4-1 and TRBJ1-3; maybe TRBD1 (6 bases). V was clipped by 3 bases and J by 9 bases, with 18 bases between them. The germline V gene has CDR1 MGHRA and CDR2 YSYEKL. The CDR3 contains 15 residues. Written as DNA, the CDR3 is TGCGCCAGCAGCCAGCTGACGACAGGCCTAGGCACCATATATTTT. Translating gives CASSQLTTGLGTIYF.

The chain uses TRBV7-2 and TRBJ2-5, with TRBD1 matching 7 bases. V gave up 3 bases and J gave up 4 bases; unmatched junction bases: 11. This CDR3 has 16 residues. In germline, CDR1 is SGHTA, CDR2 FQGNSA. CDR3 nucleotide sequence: TGTGCCAGCAGCTTCCCTCAGGGGGTGGGGTCAGAGACCCAGTACTTC. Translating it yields CASSFPQGVGSETQYF.

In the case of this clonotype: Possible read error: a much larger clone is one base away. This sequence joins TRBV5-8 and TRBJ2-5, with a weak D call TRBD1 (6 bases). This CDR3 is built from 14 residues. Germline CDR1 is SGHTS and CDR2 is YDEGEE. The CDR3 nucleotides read TGTGCCAGCAGCATGAATTGGGGGCAAGAGACCCAGCACTTC. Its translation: CASSMNWGQETQHF.

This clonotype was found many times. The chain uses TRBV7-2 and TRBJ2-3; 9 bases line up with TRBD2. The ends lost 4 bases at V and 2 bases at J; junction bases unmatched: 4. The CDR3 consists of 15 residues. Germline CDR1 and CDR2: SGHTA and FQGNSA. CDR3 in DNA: TGTGCCAGCAGCTCGACTAGCGGATACACAGATACGCAGTATTTT. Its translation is CASSSTSGYTDTQYF.

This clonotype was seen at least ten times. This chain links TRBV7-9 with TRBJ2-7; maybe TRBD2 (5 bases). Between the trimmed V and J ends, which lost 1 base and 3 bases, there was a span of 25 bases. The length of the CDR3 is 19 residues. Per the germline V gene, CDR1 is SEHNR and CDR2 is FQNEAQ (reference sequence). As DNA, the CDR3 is TGTGCCAGCAGCTTAGATCTCCGGGGTTTTTCGTTTTTTCGCTACGAGCAGTACTTC. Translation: CASSLDLRGFSFFRYEQYF.

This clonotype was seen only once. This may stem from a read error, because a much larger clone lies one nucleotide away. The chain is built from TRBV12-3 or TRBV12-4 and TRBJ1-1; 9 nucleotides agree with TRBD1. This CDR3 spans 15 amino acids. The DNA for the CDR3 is TGTGCCAGCAGTAATTACAGGGGGCTGAGGACTGAAGCTTCCTTT. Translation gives CASSNYRGLRTEASF.

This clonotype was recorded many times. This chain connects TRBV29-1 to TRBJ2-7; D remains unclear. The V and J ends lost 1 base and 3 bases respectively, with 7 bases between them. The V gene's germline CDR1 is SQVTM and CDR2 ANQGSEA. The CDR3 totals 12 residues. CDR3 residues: CSVEVGSYEQYF. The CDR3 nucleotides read TGCAGCGTTGAAGTGGGAAGCTACGAGCAGTACTTC.

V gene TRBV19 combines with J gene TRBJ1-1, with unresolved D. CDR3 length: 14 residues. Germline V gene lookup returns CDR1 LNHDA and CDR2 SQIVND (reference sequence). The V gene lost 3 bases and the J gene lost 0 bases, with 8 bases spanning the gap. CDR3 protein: CASSMGTVNTEAFF. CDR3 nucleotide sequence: TGTGCCAGTAGTATGGGAACAGTGAACACTGAAGCTTTCTTT.

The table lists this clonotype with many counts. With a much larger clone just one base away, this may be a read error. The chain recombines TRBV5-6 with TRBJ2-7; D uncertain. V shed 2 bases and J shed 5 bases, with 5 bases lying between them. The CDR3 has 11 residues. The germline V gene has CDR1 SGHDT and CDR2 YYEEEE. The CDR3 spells CASSFFDEQYF. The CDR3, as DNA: TGTGCCAGCAGCTTTTTCGACGAGCAGTACTTC.

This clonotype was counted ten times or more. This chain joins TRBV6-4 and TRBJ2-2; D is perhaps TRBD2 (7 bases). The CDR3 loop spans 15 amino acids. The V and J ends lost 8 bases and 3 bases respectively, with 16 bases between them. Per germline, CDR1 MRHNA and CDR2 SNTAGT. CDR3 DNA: TGTGCCAGCTCCTCGAGGGGGGGGGACACCGGGGAGCTGTTTTTT. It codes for CASSSRGGDTGELFF.

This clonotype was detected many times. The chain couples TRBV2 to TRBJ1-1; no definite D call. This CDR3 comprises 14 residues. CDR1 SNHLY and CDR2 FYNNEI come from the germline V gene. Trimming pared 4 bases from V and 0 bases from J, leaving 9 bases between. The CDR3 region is CASSVQRMNTEAFF. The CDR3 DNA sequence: TGTGCCAGCAGTGTACAGAGAATGAACACTGAAGCTTTCTTT.

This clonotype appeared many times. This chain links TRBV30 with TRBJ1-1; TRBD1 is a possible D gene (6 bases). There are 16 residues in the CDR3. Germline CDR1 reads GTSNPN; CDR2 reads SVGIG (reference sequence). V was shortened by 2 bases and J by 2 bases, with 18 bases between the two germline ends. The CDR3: CAWSKGWTAANTEAFF. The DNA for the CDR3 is TGTGCCTGGAGTAAGGGGTGGACAGCTGCTAACACTGAAGCTTTCTTT.

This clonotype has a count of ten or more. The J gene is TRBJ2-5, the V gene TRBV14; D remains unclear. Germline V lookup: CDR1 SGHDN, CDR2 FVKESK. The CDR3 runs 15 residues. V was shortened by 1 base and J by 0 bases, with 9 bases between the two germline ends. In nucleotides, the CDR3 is TGTGCCAGCAGCCAAGTTCACCAGTACCAAGAGACCCAGTACTTC. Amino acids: CASSQVHQYQETQYF.